This TCR beta chain was captured in a study of blood T cell repertoires in COVID-19. Study as a whole: Collection of acute and convalescent COVID-19 samples took place in the United States, Italy and Spain.

Germline V gene lookup returns CDR1 SGHNT and CDR2 YENEEA. The ends lost 5 bases at V and 2 bases at J; junction bases unmatched: 2. The CDR3 covers 13 residues. Produced via immunoSEQ multiplex PCR; TCRdb's table is partial and in-frame only. Of around 140,000 clones detected, 87% appear once; the ten largest clones hold 0.95%. V and J are TRBV11-3 and TRBJ1-2; TRBD1 aligns across 7 bases. The specimen sequenced was peripheral blood. This receptor was taken from a woman between 45 and 65 years old with acute or convalescent COVID-19. As DNA, the CDR3 is TGTGCCAGCAGCCAACAGGGGAACTATGGCTACACCTTC. Translating gives CASSQQGNYGYTF. The entire variable domain, with the rest obtained from reference TRBV11-3 and TRBJ1-2, is as follows: EAGVVQSPRYKIIEKKQPVAFWCNPISGHNTLYWYLQNLGQGPELLIRYENEEAVDDSQLPKDRFSAERLKGVDSTLKIQPAELGDSAVYLCASSQQGNYGYTFGSGTRLTVV.